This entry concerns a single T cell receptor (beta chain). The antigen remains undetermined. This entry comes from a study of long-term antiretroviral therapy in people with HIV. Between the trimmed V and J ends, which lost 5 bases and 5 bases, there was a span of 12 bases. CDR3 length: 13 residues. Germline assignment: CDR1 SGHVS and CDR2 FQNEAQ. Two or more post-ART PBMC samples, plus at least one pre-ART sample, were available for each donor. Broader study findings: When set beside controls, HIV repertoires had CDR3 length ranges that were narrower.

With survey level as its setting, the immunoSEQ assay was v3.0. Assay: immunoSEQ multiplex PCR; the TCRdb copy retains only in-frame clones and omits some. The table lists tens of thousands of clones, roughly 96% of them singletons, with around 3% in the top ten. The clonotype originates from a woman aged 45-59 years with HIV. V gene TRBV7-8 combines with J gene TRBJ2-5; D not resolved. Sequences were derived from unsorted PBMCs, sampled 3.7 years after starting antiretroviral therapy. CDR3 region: CASSPGHKETQYF. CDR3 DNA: TGTGCCAGCAGCCCCGGGCACAAGGAGACCCAGTACTTC.